Sequencing of this T cell receptor (beta chain) was carried out in a study of tumor-infiltrating lymphocytes in primary liver carcinoma (dated by TCRdb to the late 2010s). Looking at the study overall: Of the five patients (three men and two women, aged 30 to 69 years), four had hepatocellular carcinoma and one had combined HCC and intrahepatic cholangiocarcinoma. The tumors of the five patients were staged as T1-T3 N0M0, with maximum diameters ranging from about 4.2 to 10 cm. Each sample produced about 3.65 to 7.13 million productive TCRbeta reads, and read depth showed no significant difference between tissue types. For each liver tumor, the study sampled five regions along with adjacent normal tissue and blood, and applied TCRbeta repertoire sequencing, expression microarrays and whole-exome sequencing. A total of approximately 35 specimens from 5 patients underwent TCRbeta repertoire sequencing, comprising some 25 tumor regions, 5 adjacent noncancerous liver tissues and 5 peripheral blood samples. To link TCRbeta repertoire diversity with the local molecular phenotype, the roughly 23 tumor region samples were profiled using Agilent mRNA microarrays. Repertoires from technical replicates were highly reproducible, with mean shared-clone rates about 0.91 and correlation coefficients above 0.98. The paper as a whole reports these results and caveats: Because only the TCR beta chain was sequenced and unpaired alpha chains were not captured, true repertoire diversity is likely underestimated. The top 250 clones accounted for a significantly greater share of the repertoire in tumors than in blood (p = 0.039). Consistent with antigen-driven expansion, pairs of tumor regions showed higher repertoire overlap (mean around 35%) than either tumor-adjacent pairs (about 17%) or tumor-blood pairs (approximately 15%). Because the samples were bulk and unsorted, CD4+ and CD8+ T cell repertoires could not be compared. The study included only five patients, and the authors note findings should be validated in a larger study. Only roughly 7-24% of top clones appeared in all five regions of a tumor, which suggests that tumor-infiltrating T cells are spatially heterogeneous.

Without any cell sorting, total RNA and DNA were co-extracted from around 18-30 mg of bulk tissue using the AllPrep DNA/RNA mini kit. Five patients with histopathologically diagnosed primary liver carcinoma underwent surgical resection in China between November 2015 and March 2016. Chronic HBV infection was present in the patients, and the patients were treatment-naive at sampling. Each tumor was sampled at five spatially separated regions: the superior, inferior, left-lateral and right-lateral poles and the tumor centre. Histological examination found more than 75% viable tumor cells in every tumor sample. Fresh tumor and adjacent tissue pieces were bisected, with one half stored in RNAlater at -80 degrees C and the other half sent for histology. TCRbeta-specific cDNA was reverse-transcribed from approximately 460 ng total RNA using a constant-region primer and ProtoScript II reverse transcriptase. Three nested multiplex PCR rounds, following a slightly modified ARM-PCR procedure, were used to build the TCRbeta libraries. Each of the first two PCR rounds ran for about 10 cycles using multiplex TRBV1-TRBV30 forward primers together with a Cbeta reverse primer. Sample barcodes and Illumina adapters were added in a final 25-cycle PCR with Deep VentR polymerase. Before sequencing, amplicons between 200 and 500 bp were purified from gel using a QIAquick gel extraction kit. An Illumina HiSeq 2500 was used to sequence the TCRbeta amplicons with 250-bp paired-end reads. In the original analysis: Reads were quality-trimmed with Trimmomatic v0.33, and paired reads were merged with FLASH v1.2.11 to recover full CDR3 sequences. V, D and J germline segments were assigned to the rearranged TCRbeta sequences using MiGEC v1.2.1b. Clonotype statistics and Shannon-Wiener diversity indices were computed with VDJtools v1.0.0. Except for diversity analysis, only each sample's 250 most abundant clonotypes were used in subsequent analyses to reduce sampling bias. TCRdb handled the public reads itself, with Q25 trimming in fastp and clone calling in MiXCR, and kept productive beta chains. All rows with the same CDR3 protein become a single entry with the most common DNA and genes. The V and J calls, along with clone size, are taken from TCRdb and not from the paper's own processing. The sample table holds 90,000 to 140,000 distinct CDR3 sequences, of which roughly 80% were seen once. The ten largest make up approximately 20% of the sample.

A note on this clonotype: Its antigen target is currently unknown. The missing conserved phenylalanine or tryptophan at the end of this CDR3 makes a read error likely.

V loses 8 bases, J loses 0 bases, and the germline ends lie 12 bases apart. In the germline V gene, CDR1 corresponds to SQVTM and CDR2 to ANQGSEA. The CDR3 has 13 amino acids, counting both end residues. Just CDR3 DNA is preserved here, 39 bases in frame from base 1. The sequence links TRBV29-1 to TRBJ2-3, with the D gene tentatively TRBD1 or TRBD2, based on 5 matching bases in each. This sequence originates from a man aged 35-49 years with primary liver carcinoma and hepatitis B virus infection. Sequencing was done on a sample of liver tumor tissue from sampling region 3. The cell subset or site label, as the study defines it: tumor region T3, left-lateral pole. The nucleotide sequence is TGCAGCTTCGGGGCAACTAGCACAGATACGCAGTATATT. This yields the protein CSFGATSTDTQYI.